The 15 T cell receptor beta chains in this list originate from one sample, sequenced in a study of blood T cell repertoires in COVID-19. The method was immunoSEQ multiplex PCR; TCRdb's version includes in-frame clones alone and lacks a portion of them. The sample consists of roughly 120,000 clones, 60% to 80% of them appearing once. Material: peripheral blood. These receptors all stem from a man at least 80 years old with COVID-19, enrolled during active disease.

The genes are TRBV28 and TRBJ2-1; the match to TRBD2 covers 7 bases. Germline CDR1 reads MDHEN; CDR2 reads SYDVKM. This CDR3 is built from 16 residues. V gave up 3 bases and J gave up 0 bases; unmatched junction bases: 5. In DNA form, the CDR3 reads TGTGCCAGCAGTTTCCCGGGCGGGAGCTCCTACAATGAGCAGTTCTTC. Translation gives CASSFPGGSSYNEQFF.

This clone was observed a single time. V is TRBV7-8 and J is TRBJ1-3, with TRBD1 matching 7 bases. CDR3 size: 17 residues. Germline V gives CDR1 SGHVS, CDR2 FQNEAQ. The J segment lost 0 bases and the V segment lost 5 bases, leaving 10 bases of the junction unmatched. CDR3 DNA sequence: TGTGCCAGCAGCGGCCACAGGGGACCCAGCTCTGGAAACACCATATATTTT. Translated: CASSGHRGPSSGNTIYF.

This chain connects TRBV9 to TRBJ2-2; TRBD2 might be the D (6 bases). The V end was cut by 3 bases, the J end by 6 bases, with 15 bases between. Germline assignment: CDR1 SGDLS and CDR2 YYNGEE. The CDR3 totals 15 residues. The CDR3 bases are TGTGCCAGCAGCGCGGGGCCCGGGGGTGCCGGGGAGCTGTTTTTT. Its translation: CASSAGPGGAGELFF.

This chain links TRBV15 with TRBJ2-1; 13 bases line up with TRBD2. After removal of 4 bases from V and 4 bases from J, the junction contained 13 bases not matched to a gene. Germline V gene sequence: CDR1 LNHNV, CDR2 YYDKDF (reference sequence). This CDR3 is built from 19 residues. The CDR3 coding sequence is TGTGCCACCAGCATAAAGGGACTAGCGGGAACGTCTCTGTACAATGAGCAGTTCTTC. Protein product: CATSIKGLAGTSLYNEQFF.

This clone occurred many times. The chain links TRBV2 to TRBJ2-2; D possibly corresponds to TRBD1 (5 bases). V lost 6 bases to trimming and J lost 0 bases, with 14 bases between them. The CDR3 has 16 amino acids. CDR1 SNHLY and CDR2 FYNNEI come from the germline V gene. The CDR3 sequence: CASSQDSGTNTGELFF. Here the CDR3 DNA reads TGTGCCAGCAGCCAAGACAGTGGGACGAACACCGGGGAGCTGTTTTTT.

This chain joins TRBV28 and TRBJ1-1, with a tentative D call TRBD1 (5 bases). CDR3 length: 14 residues. Trimming took 5 bases from V and 2 from J, leaving 12 bases between them. Germline loops: CDR1 MDHEN, CDR2 SYDVKM. CDR3 sequence: CASSTPGGNTEAFF. The CDR3, as DNA: TGTGCCAGCAGTACTCCGGGGGGAAACACTGAAGCTTTCTTT. Full variable domain (rest looked up from reference TRBV28 and TRBJ1-1): DVKVTQSSRYLVKRTGEKVFLECVQDMDHENMFWYRQDPGLGLRLIYFSYDVKMKEKGDIPEGYSVSREKKERFSLILESASTNQTSMYLCASSTPGGNTEAFFGQGTRLTVV.

This rearrangement joins TRBV29-1 to TRBJ2-3, with D tentatively TRBD2 (6 bases). Per germline, CDR1 SQVTM and CDR2 ANQGSEA. CDR3 length equals 14 residues. With 4 bases removed from V and 2 bases from J, the gap between germline ends came to 13 bases. CDR3 sequence (DNA): TGCAGCGTTGCGGGCGGGATAGTCACAGATACGCAGTATTTT. Its protein is CSVAGGIVTDTQYF.

The rearrangement joins TRBV7-3 to TRBJ2-3, with 7 bases aligning to TRBD2. There are 13 residues in the CDR3. The germline V gene has CDR1 SGHTA and CDR2 FQGTGA. The V and J ends lost 2 bases and 9 bases, in that order; junction bases with no gene match: 5. The CDR3 here is CASSLGTGGTQYF. The DNA for the CDR3 is TGTGCCAGCAGCTTAGGGACCGGGGGGACGCAGTATTTT.

The chain carries TRBV30 and TRBJ2-2; D is uncertain. The CDR3 covers 13 residues. The germline V gene has CDR1 GTSNPN and CDR2 SVGIG (reference sequence). Trimming took 0 bases from V and 4 from J, leaving 6 bases between them. This chain's CDR3 is CAWSVPSTGELFF. CDR3 in DNA: TGTGCCTGGAGTGTACCGAGCACCGGGGAGCTGTTTTTT.

Only a few counts were recorded for this clone. The junction departs from germline at one end; a sequencing error may be responsible. The rearrangement joins TRBV15 to TRBJ2-1; the match to TRBD2 covers 7 bases. CDR1 and CDR2 from the germline V gene are LNHNV and YYDKDF (reference sequence). This CDR3 comprises 19 residues. The CDR3 protein is CATSRDDPGAGSDYNEQFF. CDR3 DNA: TGTGCCACCAGCCGAGACGACCCCGGAGCGGGATCTGACTACAATGAGCAGTTCTTC.

The chain has TRBV7-2 and TRBJ1-5; TRBD1 is a possible D gene (6 bases). Trimming shortened V by 1 base and J by 7 bases, and 14 bases separated the two germline ends. In germline, CDR1 is SGHTA, CDR2 FQGNSA. CDR3 length: 15 amino acids. Written as DNA, the CDR3 is TGTGCCAGCAGCTTAGAGGGGGGGGGCCGGCAGCCCCAGCATTTT. Its protein product is CASSLEGGGRQPQHF. Combining the CDR3 with reference TRBV7-2 and TRBJ1-5 gives the whole variable domain GAGVSQSPSNKVTEKGKDVELRCDPISGHTALYWYRQSLGQGLEFLIYFQGNSAPDKSGLPSDRFSAERTGGSVSTLTIQRTQQEDSAVYLCASSLEGGGRQPQHFGDGTRLSIL.

The gene calls are TRBV6-5 and TRBJ1-2; 9 nucleotides agree with TRBD1. The CDR3 consists of 14 residues. Germline-derived CDR1 and CDR2 are MNHEY and SVGAGI. J was trimmed by 0 bases and V by 6 bases; bases with no gene match: 2. CDR3 nucleotides: TGTGCCAGCAGAGGGACAGGGCCTAACTATGGCTACACCTTC. This gives the protein CASRGTGPNYGYTF.

This clone is a singleton in its sample. The rearrangement joins TRBV4-3 to TRBJ2-1; D is ambiguous. The germline V gene encodes CDR1 LGHNA and CDR2 YSLEER. V lost 0 bases and J lost 10, with 13 bases in between. The CDR3 runs to 14 residues. CDR3 nucleotide sequence: TGCGCCAGCAGCCAAGAACCAGCGCCCCAGGAGCAGTTCTTC. Translation: CASSQEPAPQEQFF.

This clone was recorded a few times. This rearrangement joins TRBV28 to TRBJ1-4; 9 bases line up with TRBD1. This CDR3 region has 16 residues. Germline trimming cut 5 bases from V and 8 bases from J; bases unmatched to any gene: 12. The germline CDR1 and CDR2 sequences are MDHEN and SYDVKM. The CDR3 here is CASSVPGQGSGEKLFF. Here the CDR3 DNA reads TGTGCCAGCAGTGTCCCGGGACAGGGCTCAGGGGAAAAACTGTTTTTT.

This rearrangement joins TRBV5-1 to TRBJ2-2; possible D gene TRBD2, 5 bases. The germline V gene encodes CDR1 SGHRS and CDR2 YFSETQ. The CDR3 is 15 residues long. V dropped 0 bases and J dropped 0 bases, with 6 bases sitting between them. The chain's CDR3 is CASSLAGANTGELFF. CDR3 sequence (DNA): TGCGCCAGCAGCTTGGCCGGGGCGAACACCGGGGAGCTGTTTTTT.